The 15 T cell receptor beta chains below come from one sample, sequenced in a study of blood T cell repertoires in COVID-19. Data came from immunoSEQ multiplex PCR; TCRdb stores just in-frame clones and leaves some out. The sample includes about 140,000 clones, 65% to 85% of them seen just once. Material for sequencing was peripheral blood. The receptors were gathered from a man younger than 40 with COVID-19, enrolled during active disease.

The chain has TRBV7-2 and TRBJ2-3; 10 nucleotides match TRBD1. CDR3 length equals 16 residues. Germline CDR1 and CDR2: SGHTA and FQGNSA. J was trimmed by 6 bases and V by 5 bases; bases with no gene match: 11. The CDR3 DNA reads as TGTGCCAGCAGCCCGAAGGATGGGACAGGGGCCGATACGCAGTATTTT. Translating it yields CASSPKDGTGADTQYF.

This clone appeared once. The chain employs TRBV6-6 and TRBJ1-1, with 9 bases that match TRBD1. The CDR3 consists of 14 residues. The V segment lost 7 bases and the J segment 1 base; nucleotides outside the gene matches: 4. Germline values: CDR1 MNHNY, CDR2 SVGAGI (reference sequence). DNA of the CDR3: TGTGCCAGCACAACGGGACAGGGGAACACTGAAGCTTTCTTT. It specifies CASTTGQGNTEAFF.

V and J are TRBV2 and TRBJ1-1; a weak D match, TRBD1 (5 bases). Germline-derived CDR1 and CDR2 are SNHLY and FYNNEI. V lost 2 bases to trimming and J lost 0 bases, with 16 bases between them. The CDR3 totals 17 residues. The CDR3 spells CASSENGGFHMNTEAFF. CDR3 sequence (DNA): TGTGCCAGCAGTGAAAACGGGGGTTTCCACATGAACACTGAAGCTTTCTTT.

The chain employs TRBV27 and TRBJ2-5; tentative D call: TRBD2 (6 bases). Germline values: CDR1 MNHEY, CDR2 SMNVEV (reference sequence). Trimming left V 8 bases short and J 5 bases short, with 9 bases between. This CDR3 has 11 amino acids. The CDR3 nucleotides are TGTGCCAGCCGGGGGTGGGAGACCCAGTACTTC. The encoded protein is CASRGWETQYF.

The V gene is TRBV29-1, the J gene TRBJ1-1; D is ambiguous. The CDR3 is 11 residues long. Trimming took 7 bases from V and 0 from J, leaving 6 bases between them. The germline gives CDR1 SQVTM, CDR2 ANQGSEA. The CDR3 loop is CSASLNTEAFF. DNA for the CDR3: TGCAGCGCCAGTCTGAACACTGAAGCTTTCTTT.

The chain joins TRBV21-1 to TRBJ1-3; the table names TRBD1, a call not compared with the DNA. TRBV21-1 has pseudogene status. The CDR3 extends over 14 amino acids. The CDR3 DNA reads TGTGCCAGCGGAAACAGAGACTCTGGAAACACCATATATTTT. It is translated as CASGNRDSGNTIYF.

The V and J genes are TRBV24-1 and TRBJ2-7; 10 bases agree with TRBD1. V was clipped by 7 bases and J by 5 bases; unmatched bases: 10. Germline CDR1 is KGHDR and CDR2 is SFDVKD. This CDR3 has 15 residues. CDR3 DNA sequence: TGTGCCACCAGGGCCCCCGGGACAGGGGCCGACGAGCAGTACTTC. Encoded protein: CATRAPGTGADEQYF.

The chain couples TRBV5-1 to TRBJ2-7; 9 bases match TRBD1. V dropped 4 bases and J dropped 3; count of bases not matched to a gene: 5. This CDR3 is built from 14 residues. The germline V gene encodes CDR1 SGHRS and CDR2 YFSETQ. The CDR3 reads CASSPTGGNYEQYF. The CDR3 coding sequence is TGCGCCAGCAGCCCGACAGGGGGAAACTACGAGCAGTACTTC.

CDR3 in amino acids: CASSSRGADTQYF. The CDR3 DNA sequence: TGTGCCAGCAGTTCCAGGGGGGCAGATACGCAGTATTTT. This sequence joins TRBV3-1 (or the pseudogene TRBV3-2) and TRBJ2-3, with a weak D call TRBD1 (7 bases). Germline assignment: CDR1 LGHDT and CDR2 YNNKEL (reference sequence). V was clipped by 6 bases and J by 4 bases, with 11 bases between them. The CDR3 is 13 amino acids.

This chain connects TRBV11-2 to TRBJ2-7; 7 bases are a match to TRBD2. Germline lookup yields CDR1 SGHAT and CDR2 FQNNGV. Trimming at V came to 1 base and at J to 7 bases, leaving 10 bases not matched to a gene. This CDR3 region has 15 residues. The CDR3 DNA is TGTGCCAGCAGCTTAGGTGGGGACTACCTTCGGGAGCAGTACTTC. Protein sequence: CASSLGGDYLREQYF. Full variable domain (outside the CDR3, taken from reference TRBV11-2 and TRBJ2-7): EAGVAQSPRYKIIEKRQSVAFWCNPISGHATLYWYQQILGQGPKLLIQFQNNGVVDDSQLPKDRFSAERLKGVDSTLKIQPAKLEDSAVYLCASSLGGDYLREQYFGPGTRLTVT.

The chain combines TRBV6-5 with TRBJ2-2, with 7 bases matching TRBD1. The germline V gene has CDR1 MNHEY and CDR2 SVGAGI. There are 12 residues in the CDR3. V was clipped by 6 bases and J by 5 bases; unmatched bases: 0. This CDR3 reads CASSRGTGELFF. The CDR3 DNA reads as TGTGCCAGCAGCAGGGGGACCGGGGAGCTGTTTTTT.

V usage is TRBV9 and J usage is TRBJ1-2; TRBD1 is a possible D gene (6 bases). CDR1 is SGDLS, CDR2 YYNGEE, per germline. Trimming pared 4 bases from V and 2 bases from J, leaving 12 bases between. The CDR3 consists of 14 residues. The CDR3 spells CASSPGTTNYGYTF. CDR3 nucleotide sequence: TGTGCCAGCAGCCCCGGGACAACGAACTATGGCTACACCTTC.

The chain carries TRBV4-2 and TRBJ2-3; 7 bases are a match to TRBD2. This CDR3 spans 16 amino acids. V was clipped by 0 bases and J by 8 bases; unmatched bases: 11. Germline V CDR1 and CDR2: LGHNA, YNFKEQ. In nucleotides, the CDR3 is TGTGCCAGCAGCCAAGATGGGGGGGAGGGCCGAGGTACGCAGTATTTT. Its translation: CASSQDGGEGRGTQYF.

The rearrangement uses TRBV10-1 and TRBJ2-3; D is perhaps TRBD1 (6 bases). V lost 6 bases and J lost 2, with 12 bases in between. Germline assignment: CDR1 WNHNN and CDR2 SYGVQD (reference sequence). This CDR3 region has 14 residues. The CDR3 coding sequence is TGCGCCAGCAGGAACGACAGGTTCACAGATACGCAGTATTTT. It encodes CASRNDRFTDTQYF.

This sequence joins TRBV28 and TRBJ2-5; 9 bases match TRBD1. Germline values: CDR1 MDHEN, CDR2 SYDVKM. The CDR3 spans 15 residues. J gave up 4 bases and V 6 bases, and 9 bases lay outside the gene matches. The chain's CDR3 is CASSSPGTGTETQYF. DNA for the CDR3: TGTGCCAGCAGCAGTCCCGGGACAGGGACAGAGACCCAGTACTTC.